The 28 T cell receptor beta chains presented below share a single source sample, sequenced in a study of blood T cell repertoires in COVID-19. Data came from immunoSEQ multiplex PCR; TCRdb stores just in-frame clones and leaves some out. The sample shows about 280,000 clones, around nine tenths of them seen only once. The sample comprised peripheral blood. Receptors originate from a woman between 65 and 79 years old with COVID-19, enrolled during active disease.

The chain joins TRBV2 to TRBJ2-2; 10 bases align to TRBD2. The CDR3 covers 16 residues. V trimming: 2 bases; J trimming: 2 bases; junction bases outside the gene matches: 2. CDR1 and CDR2 from the germline V gene are SNHLY and FYNNEI. CDR3 loop: CASSELAGANTGELFF. The CDR3 DNA follows: TGTGCCAGCAGTGAACTAGCGGGGGCCAACACCGGGGAGCTGTTTTTT.

The sample holds one count of this clone. The J gene is TRBJ2-7, the V gene TRBV19; 8 bases align to TRBD2. Trimming removed 3 bases from V and 3 bases from J; junction bases left unmatched: 4. Germline CDR1 is LNHDA and CDR2 is SQIVND (reference sequence). This CDR3 has 14 amino acids. This CDR3 is CASSIGTSYYEQYF. The CDR3 nucleotides are TGTGCCAGTAGTATTGGGACTAGTTACTACGAGCAGTACTTC.

This sequence joins TRBV11-2 and TRBJ2-3; 10 bases are a match to TRBD2. The CDR3 runs to 18 residues. Germline V gene sequence: CDR1 SGHAT, CDR2 FQNNGV. J gave up 5 bases and V 1 base, and 12 bases lay outside the gene matches. The CDR3 region has the DNA TGTGCCAGCAGCTTAGGACCAGCGGGGGGGCCTGCGGGAGATACGCAGTATTTT. It specifies CASSLGPAGGPAGDTQYF. The full variable domain, completed using reference TRBV11-2 and TRBJ2-3, is EAGVAQSPRYKIIEKRQSVAFWCNPISGHATLYWYQQILGQGPKLLIQFQNNGVVDDSQLPKDRFSAERLKGVDSTLKIQPAKLEDSAVYLCASSLGPAGGPAGDTQYFGPGTRLTVL.

This clone was found a few times. CDR3: CASSQDAGASAFF. The CDR3 DNA follows: TGCGCCAGCAGCCAAGACGCGGGGGCTTCAGCTTTCTTT. V gene TRBV4-1 combines with J gene TRBJ1-1; D possibly corresponds to TRBD1 (6 bases). V was cut by 0 bases and J by 10 bases, with 12 bases left in between. Germline V gene lookup returns CDR1 MGHRA and CDR2 YSYEKL. The CDR3 has 13 residues.

The chain couples TRBV5-6 to TRBJ2-7, with 11 bases fitting TRBD1. The CDR3 consists of 16 residues. From germline, CDR1 is SGHDT and CDR2 YYEEEE. V dropped 2 bases and J dropped 0; count of bases not matched to a gene: 4. In DNA form, the CDR3 reads TGTGCCAGCAGCTTTACCGGGACAGGGGGCTCCTACGAGCAGTACTTC. It yields the protein CASSFTGTGGSYEQYF.

V gene TRBV24-1 combines with J gene TRBJ2-5; perhaps TRBD2 as D (5 bases). Germline CDR1 KGHDR, CDR2 SFDVKD. The CDR3 is 15 residues long. V gave up 1 base and J gave up 5 bases, with 13 bases separating them. CDR3 in DNA: TGTGCCACCAGTGATTTCGGGCTAGAGGGCGAGACCCAGTACTTC. Protein sequence: CATSDFGLEGETQYF.

This rearrangement joins TRBV3-1 (or the pseudogene TRBV3-2) to TRBJ2-1, with 7 nucleotides matching TRBD2. This CDR3 is built from 14 residues. Germline loops: CDR1 LGHDT, CDR2 YNNKEL (reference sequence). J gave up 4 bases and V 5 bases, and 5 bases lay outside the gene matches. The CDR3 sequence is CASSIGGVYNEQFF. In DNA form, the CDR3 reads TGTGCCAGCAGCATTGGGGGGGTATACAATGAGCAGTTCTTC.

The genes are TRBV4-2 and TRBJ1-4; 7 nucleotides match TRBD1. With V trimmed by 10 bases and J by 0 bases, 2 bases remained unmatched. The CDR3 extends over 13 amino acids. Looked up from germline, CDR1 is LGHNA and CDR2 is YNFKEQ. The CDR3 loop is CATTGATNEKLFF. The CDR3 DNA sequence: TGTGCCACTACAGGGGCAACTAATGAAAAACTGTTTTTT.

This chain uses TRBV3-1 (or the pseudogene TRBV3-2) with TRBJ2-7; the match to TRBD2 covers 16 bases. Looked up from germline, CDR1 is LGHDT and CDR2 is YNNKEL (reference sequence). V dropped 4 bases and J dropped 6; count of bases not matched to a gene: 3. The CDR3 is made up of 15 amino acids. CDR3 sequence: CASSPGLAGGLEQYF. Written as DNA, the CDR3 is TGTGCCAGCAGCCCGGGACTAGCGGGGGGGCTCGAGCAGTACTTC.

This chain connects TRBV4-2 to TRBJ2-3, with D possibly matching TRBD1 (5 bases). Trimming shortened V by 0 bases and J by 1 base, and 11 bases separated the two germline ends. CDR1 and CDR2 from the germline V gene are LGHNA and YNFKEQ. This CDR3 contains 16 residues. Here the CDR3 DNA reads TGTGCCAGCAGCCAAGACGTAGTCAGGGGCACAGATACGCAGTATTTT. It codes for CASSQDVVRGTDTQYF.

V usage is TRBV28 and J usage is TRBJ1-5; 7 bases are a match to TRBD1. Germline trimming cut 10 bases from V and 6 bases from J; bases unmatched to any gene: 6. The CDR3 sequence is 12 residues long. Germline values: CDR1 MDHEN, CDR2 SYDVKM. CDR3 region: CATRRGSQPQHF. In DNA form, the CDR3 reads TGTGCCACCCGCAGGGGGAGTCAGCCCCAGCATTTT.

This clone occurred a few times. V and J are TRBV27 and TRBJ2-2; no firm D call. This CDR3 is 15 amino acids long. V lost 5 bases and J 3 bases, leaving 13 bases between the germline ends. Germline CDR1 reads MNHEY; CDR2 reads SMNVEV (reference sequence). CDR3 amino acids: CASSPRSRDTGELFF. The CDR3 region has the DNA TGTGCCAGCAGTCCCCGGAGCCGGGACACCGGGGAGCTGTTTTTT.

This chain connects TRBV7-2 to TRBJ2-7; weak D call: TRBD2 (7 bases). The germline V gene encodes CDR1 SGHTA and CDR2 FQGNSA. There are 14 residues in the CDR3. V gave up 1 base and J gave up 5 bases, with 12 bases separating them. Here the CDR3 reads CASSLGGGRDEQYF. The CDR3 coding sequence is TGTGCCAGCAGCTTAGGGGGGGGGCGAGACGAGCAGTACTTC.

V usage is TRBV29-1 and J usage is TRBJ1-1, with 9 bases that match TRBD1. CDR1 SQVTM and CDR2 ANQGSEA come from the germline V gene. The CDR3 sequence is 14 residues long. J lost 3 bases, V lost 7 bases, and 9 bases had no gene match. CDR3 sequence: CSARTGEGDTEAFF. The CDR3 coding sequence is TGCAGCGCCAGGACAGGGGAGGGGGACACTGAAGCTTTCTTT.

The chain links TRBV11-2 to TRBJ2-2, with a possible D match to TRBD1 (5 bases). The CDR3 contains 14 residues. Germline V gene sequence: CDR1 SGHAT, CDR2 FQNNGV. Trimming pared 5 bases from V and 3 bases from J, leaving 10 bases between. The CDR3 reads CASSSRVDTGELFF. DNA for the CDR3: TGTGCCAGCAGCAGCAGGGTGGACACCGGGGAGCTGTTTTTT.

The chain combines TRBV9 with TRBJ1-2, with a possible D match to TRBD1 (6 bases). Between the trimmed V and J ends, which lost 3 bases and 6 bases, there was a span of 12 bases. The germline V gene has CDR1 SGDLS and CDR2 YYNGEE. There are 13 residues in the CDR3. The CDR3 is CASSAIQGHGYTF. CDR3 nucleotide sequence: TGTGCCAGCAGCGCCATACAGGGCCATGGCTACACCTTC.

The gene calls are TRBV7-9 and TRBJ2-3; perhaps TRBD2 as D (5 bases). Germline V gene sequence: CDR1 SEHNR, CDR2 FQNEAQ (reference sequence). The CDR3 consists of 15 residues. Trimming removed 1 base at V and 2 bases at J, with 10 bases between. CDR3 DNA: TGTGCCAGCAGCTTAGTAAGAGGGCCCACAGATACGCAGTATTTT. Translating it yields CASSLVRGPTDTQYF.

V gene TRBV28 combines with J gene TRBJ1-5; 7 bases align to TRBD1. The CDR3 runs 13 residues. The germline V gene has CDR1 MDHEN and CDR2 SYDVKM. The junction had 5 bases not matched to a gene; V was cut back by 7 bases and J by 5 bases. The CDR3 here is CASTEGAYQPQHF. CDR3 sequence (DNA): TGTGCCAGCACGGAGGGGGCGTATCAGCCCCAGCATTTT.

There are many counts of this clone. V and J are TRBV5-6 and TRBJ2-7, with a weak D call TRBD1 (5 bases). Trimming took 4 bases from V and 4 from J, leaving 12 bases between them. This CDR3 contains 13 residues. The germline gives CDR1 SGHDT, CDR2 YYEEEE. This CDR3 reads CASSQPTAYEQYF. CDR3 sequence (DNA): TGTGCCAGCAGCCAGCCGACAGCTTACGAGCAGTACTTC.

The chain uses TRBV3-1 (or the pseudogene TRBV3-2) and TRBJ2-2; D uncertain. Germline V gene lookup returns CDR1 LGHDT and CDR2 YNNKEL (reference sequence). V was trimmed by 5 bases and J by 4 bases, leaving 8 bases between them. The CDR3 has 13 amino acids. CDR3 nucleotides: TGTGCCAGCAGCTTCCACAGCACCGGGGAGCTGTTTTTT. Amino acid sequence: CASSFHSTGELFF.

CDR3: CAWRGRGYNQPQHF. The DNA for the CDR3 is TGTGCCTGGAGGGGGCGGGGCTACAATCAGCCCCAGCATTTT. V and J are TRBV30 and TRBJ1-5; D possibly corresponds to TRBD1 (5 bases). Germline V gene sequence: CDR1 GTSNPN, CDR2 SVGIG (reference sequence). V was trimmed by 3 bases and J by 3 bases, leaving 12 bases between them. The CDR3 has 14 residues.

The chain is built from TRBV14 and TRBJ2-7, with 12 bases aligning to TRBD2. In germline, CDR1 is SGHDN, CDR2 FVKESK. This CDR3 is built from 16 residues. The junction had 7 bases not matched to a gene; V was cut back by 1 base and J by 6 bases. This chain's CDR3 is CASSQGQLAGGREQYF. CDR3 bases: TGTGCCAGCAGCCAAGGACAACTAGCGGGGGGACGCGAGCAGTACTTC. Variable domain in full (rest from reference TRBV14 and TRBJ2-7): EAGVTQFPSHSVIEKGQTVTLRCDPISGHDNLYWYRRVMGKEIKFLLHFVKESKQDESGMPNNRFLAERTGGTYSTLKVQPAELEDSGVYFCASSQGQLAGGREQYFGPGTRLTVT.

This chain links TRBV6-6 with TRBJ2-1; weak D call: TRBD2 (6 bases). Germline-derived CDR1 and CDR2 are MNHNY and SVGAGI (reference sequence). The CDR3 has 15 amino acids. With 7 bases removed from V and 0 bases from J, the gap between germline ends came to 13 bases. The DNA for the CDR3 is TGTGCCAGCAAGTCGACCGGGAGCTCCTACAATGAGCAGTTCTTC. Translation: CASKSTGSSYNEQFF.

This chain joins TRBV4-3 and TRBJ1-1; 11 bases agree with TRBD1. The CDR3 is 15 amino acids. The germline V gene has CDR1 LGHNA and CDR2 YSLEER. After removal of 1 base from V and 4 bases from J, the junction contained 2 bases not matched to a gene. The CDR3 sequence: CASSQVGTGGTEAFF. CDR3 bases: TGCGCCAGCAGCCAAGTTGGGACAGGGGGCACTGAAGCTTTCTTT.

V gene TRBV2 combines with J gene TRBJ1-1; maybe TRBD1 (6 bases). V was shortened by 4 bases and J by 0 bases, with 12 bases between the two germline ends. CDR1 SNHLY and CDR2 FYNNEI come from the germline V gene. There are 15 residues in the CDR3. The CDR3 nucleotides read TGTGCCAGCAGTGTAAGGGGGACCTTGAACACTGAAGCTTTCTTT. This encodes CASSVRGTLNTEAFF.

The rearrangement links TRBV9 to TRBJ1-2; D might be TRBD1 (6 bases). Germline values: CDR1 SGDLS, CDR2 YYNGEE. V was pared by 3 bases and J by 4 bases, with 7 bases between. This CDR3 spans 12 amino acids. In DNA form, the CDR3 reads TGTGCCAGCAGCGGGACAGCCTATGGCTACACCTTC. Protein sequence: CASSGTAYGYTF.

The V and J genes are TRBV5-8 and TRBJ2-5, with D possibly being TRBD2 (6 bases). CDR1 and CDR2 (germline): SGHTS, YDEGEE. The CDR3 has 18 amino acids. The germline V and J ends were trimmed by 1 base and 2 bases, with 21 bases remaining between them. The CDR3 here is CASSLSMRTGTAQETQYF. DNA of the CDR3: TGTGCCAGCAGCTTGTCAATGAGGACTGGGACTGCACAAGAGACCCAGTACTTC.

The rearrangement links TRBV5-6 to TRBJ2-2, with unresolved D. The CDR3 covers 14 residues. V shed 4 bases and J shed 4 bases, with 11 bases lying between them. Germline-derived CDR1 and CDR2 are SGHDT and YYEEEE. The CDR3 bases are TGTGCCAGCAGCCTGAGGCAGATCACCGGGGAGCTGTTTTTT. This codes for CASSLRQITGELFF.